This entry describes one TCR beta chain. The data originate from a study of blood T cell repertoires in COVID-19. Across the whole study: Researchers got acute and convalescent COVID-19 samples from the United States, Italy and Spain. The cDNA or gDNA used as material had been derived from T cells, B-cell-depleted T cells, or PBMCs.

In the original analysis: Amplified reference gene primers provided the basis for estimating nucleated cell counts. Repertoires were generated with immunoSEQ multiplex PCR, while TCRdb's copy carries only in-frame clones and drops some. That table is the source of V, J and clone size, and D and trimming were worked out from the DNA. The table has approximately 190,000 clones, 65% to 85% seen once. V was clipped by 0 bases and J by 0 bases, with 18 bases between them. The germline V gene has CDR1 LGHDT and CDR2 YNNKEL (reference sequence). CDR3 length: 19 amino acids. This sequence originates from a man aged 55 to 69 with active or convalescent COVID-19. Sequences were obtained from peripheral blood. The genes are TRBV3-1 (or the pseudogene TRBV3-2) and TRBJ2-4, with a weak D call TRBD2 (6 bases). For the CDR3, the DNA is TGTGCCAGCAGCCAAGAAGGAGGGGAGGCTCAAATAGCCAAAAACATTCAGTACTTC. Amino acids: CASSQEGGEAQIAKNIQYF.